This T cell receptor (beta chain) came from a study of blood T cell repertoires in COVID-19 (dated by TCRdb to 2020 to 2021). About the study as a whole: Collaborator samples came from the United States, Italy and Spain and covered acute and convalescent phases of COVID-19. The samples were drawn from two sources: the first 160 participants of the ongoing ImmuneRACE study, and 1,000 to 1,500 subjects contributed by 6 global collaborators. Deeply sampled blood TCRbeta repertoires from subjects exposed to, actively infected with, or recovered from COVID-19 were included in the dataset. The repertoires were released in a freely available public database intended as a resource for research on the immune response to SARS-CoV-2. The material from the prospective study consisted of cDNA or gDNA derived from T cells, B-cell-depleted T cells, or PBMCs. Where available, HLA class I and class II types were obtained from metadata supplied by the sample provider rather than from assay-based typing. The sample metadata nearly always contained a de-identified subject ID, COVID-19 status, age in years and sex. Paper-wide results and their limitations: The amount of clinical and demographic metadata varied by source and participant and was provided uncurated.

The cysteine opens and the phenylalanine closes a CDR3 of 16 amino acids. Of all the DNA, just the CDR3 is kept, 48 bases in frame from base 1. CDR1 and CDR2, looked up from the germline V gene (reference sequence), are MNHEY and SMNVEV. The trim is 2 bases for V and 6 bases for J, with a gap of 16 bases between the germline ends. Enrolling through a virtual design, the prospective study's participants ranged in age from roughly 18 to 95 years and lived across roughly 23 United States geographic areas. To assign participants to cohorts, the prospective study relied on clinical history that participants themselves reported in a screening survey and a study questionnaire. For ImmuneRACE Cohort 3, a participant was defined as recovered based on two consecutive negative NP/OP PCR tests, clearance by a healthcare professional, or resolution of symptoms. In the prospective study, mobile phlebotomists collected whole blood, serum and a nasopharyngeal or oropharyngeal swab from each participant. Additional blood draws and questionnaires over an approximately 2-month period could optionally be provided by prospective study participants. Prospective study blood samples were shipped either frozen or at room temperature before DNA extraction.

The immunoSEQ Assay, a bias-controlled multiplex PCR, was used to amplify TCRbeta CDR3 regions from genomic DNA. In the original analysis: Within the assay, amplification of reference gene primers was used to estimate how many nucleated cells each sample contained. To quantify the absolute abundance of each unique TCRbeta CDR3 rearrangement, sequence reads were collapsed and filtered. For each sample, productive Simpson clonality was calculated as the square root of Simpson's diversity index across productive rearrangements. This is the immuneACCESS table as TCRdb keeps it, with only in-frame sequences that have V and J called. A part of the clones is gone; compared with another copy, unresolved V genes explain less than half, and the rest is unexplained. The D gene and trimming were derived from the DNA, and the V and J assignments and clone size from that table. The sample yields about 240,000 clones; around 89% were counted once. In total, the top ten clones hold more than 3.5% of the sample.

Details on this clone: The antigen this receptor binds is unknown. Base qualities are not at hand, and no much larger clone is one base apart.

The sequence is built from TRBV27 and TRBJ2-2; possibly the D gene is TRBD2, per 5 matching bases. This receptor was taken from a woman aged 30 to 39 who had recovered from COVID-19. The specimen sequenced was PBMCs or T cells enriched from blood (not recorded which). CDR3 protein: CASSLKRPSPAGELFF. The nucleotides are TGTGCCAGCAGTTTAAAGCGGCCTTCCCCGGCCGGGGAGCTGTTTTTT.